This entry lists 20 T cell receptor beta chains sequenced from one sample in a study of blood T cell repertoires in COVID-19. Data came from immunoSEQ multiplex PCR; TCRdb stores just in-frame clones and leaves some out. The data show tens of thousands of clones, approximately 78% seen once. The sample was peripheral blood. The origin of the receptors is a woman of 80 years or more with acute or convalescent COVID-19.

This clone was observed once. The rearrangement uses TRBV12-3 or TRBV12-4 and TRBJ1-2; D not certain. The CDR3 has 12 residues. Deletions cut 1 base from V and 8 bases from J, with 8 bases between. The CDR3 spells CASSLGAGGYTF. The CDR3, as DNA: TGTGCCAGCAGTTTAGGTGCGGGGGGCTACACCTTC.

A few counts support this clone. The rearrangement joins TRBV5-1 to TRBJ2-3; 11 nucleotides line up with TRBD2. The germline V gene encodes CDR1 SGHRS and CDR2 YFSETQ. V shed 0 bases and J 4 bases; nucleotides not matched to a gene: 7. The CDR3 spans 17 residues. The CDR3 reads CASSLAGTSGAPDTQYF. In DNA, the CDR3 is TGCGCCAGCAGCTTGGCGGGGACTAGCGGCGCCCCAGATACGCAGTATTTT.

The rearrangement uses TRBV27 and TRBJ2-5; TRBD2 agrees at 10 bases. The ends lost 4 bases at V and 1 base at J; junction bases unmatched: 0. This CDR3 region has 14 residues. Germline CDR1 reads MNHEY; CDR2 reads SMNVEV (reference sequence). The CDR3 spells CASSWTSGQETQYF. Here the CDR3 DNA reads TGTGCCAGCAGTTGGACTAGCGGCCAAGAGACCCAGTACTTC.

This clone was recorded only once. The V call is TRBV6-5, the J call TRBJ2-7; 7 bases fit TRBD1. J gave up 6 bases and V 3 bases, and 8 bases lay outside the gene matches. Germline V gene lookup returns CDR1 MNHEY and CDR2 SVGAGI. This CDR3 is built from 14 residues. This chain's CDR3 is CASSYFGGDSEQYF. The CDR3 bases are TGTGCCAGCAGTTATTTCGGTGGGGACAGCGAGCAGTACTTC.

The chain joins TRBV24-1 to TRBJ1-2, with TRBD1 as a possible D gene (5 bases). The germline CDR1 and CDR2 sequences are KGHDR and SFDVKD. CDR3 length: 14 amino acids. Trimming stripped 2 bases from V and 6 bases from J, with 12 bases between. Written as DNA, the CDR3 is TGTGCCACCAGTGATTCGACAGTTTCGGATGGCTACACCTTC. This encodes CATSDSTVSDGYTF.

The V gene is TRBV27, the J gene TRBJ2-1, with D uncertain. CDR1 MNHEY and CDR2 SMNVEV come from the germline V gene (reference sequence). The CDR3 has 16 amino acids. Trimming took 5 bases from V and 6 from J, leaving 20 bases between them. The CDR3 DNA follows: TGTGCCAGCAGTCCCAACAACGCAAAGTACCCCAATGAGCAGTTCTTC. As protein: CASSPNNAKYPNEQFF.

V is TRBV9 and J is TRBJ2-3; D might be TRBD1 (6 bases). V lost 3 bases, J lost 0 bases, and 20 bases lay in between. Germline CDR1 is SGDLS and CDR2 is YYNGEE. The CDR3 contains 18 residues. As DNA, the CDR3 is TGTGCCAGCAGCGGGAGAGGGGGACACCCATCTAGCACAGATACGCAGTATTTT. Translation: CASSGRGGHPSSTDTQYF.

This clone came up a few times. J is TRBJ1-6 and V is TRBV6-5, with 9 bases fitting TRBD1. The CDR3 has 16 residues. The trim removed 0 bases at V and 9 bases at J, leaving 6 bases unmatched. Germline V gene sequence: CDR1 MNHEY, CDR2 SVGAGI. DNA for the CDR3: TGTGCCAGCAGTTACTCGGGGACAGGGTTTAGTTCACCCCTCCACTTT. This codes for CASSYSGTGFSSPLHF.

V gene TRBV7-2 combines with J gene TRBJ2-7; no reliable D call. Germline assignment: CDR1 SGHTA and CDR2 FQGNSA. V dropped 1 base and J dropped 2 bases, with 9 bases sitting between them. This CDR3 comprises 14 residues. DNA for the CDR3: TGTGCCAGCAGCTTAGATATGGCAGCCTACGAGCAGTACTTC. Amino acids: CASSLDMAAYEQYF.

V gene TRBV28 combines with J gene TRBJ1-4; D might be TRBD1 (6 bases). CDR1 is MDHEN and CDR2 is SYDVKM in the germline V gene. The CDR3 consists of 16 residues. V dropped 8 bases and J dropped 3 bases, with 19 bases sitting between them. In DNA, the CDR3 is TGTGCCAGCGATACAACAGGTCACAGGGCTAATGAAAAACTGTTTTTT. Its protein product is CASDTTGHRANEKLFF.

This clone was detected once. The chain carries TRBV4-1 and TRBJ2-6, with 7 bases lining up with TRBD1. V gave up 2 bases and J gave up 4 bases; unmatched junction bases: 2. Germline V lookup: CDR1 MGHRA, CDR2 YSYEKL. This CDR3 region has 15 residues. The CDR3: CASSQPTGGANVLTF. In nucleotides, the CDR3 is TGCGCCAGCAGCCAACCGACAGGGGGGGCCAACGTCCTGACTTTC.

J is TRBJ2-7 and V is TRBV20-1, with 9 positions matching TRBD2. V gave up 3 bases and J gave up 7 bases; unmatched junction bases: 10. The CDR3 is 14 residues long. The germline V gene has CDR1 DFQATT and CDR2 SNEGSKA (reference sequence). CDR3 sequence (DNA): TGCAGTGCTAGTAGGGCGGGGGGGCCGGAGGAGCAGTACTTC. As protein: CSASRAGGPEEQYF.

The chain joins TRBV2 to TRBJ1-1; 7 positions match TRBD1. V was clipped by 1 base and J by 1 base; unmatched bases: 3. Germline V CDR1 and CDR2: SNHLY, FYNNEI. This CDR3 comprises 15 residues. In nucleotides, the CDR3 is TGTGCCAGCAGTGAAGTTGAGGGGGCGAACACTGAAGCTTTCTTT. Encoded protein: CASSEVEGANTEAFF. The variable domain in full, with the rest retrieved from reference TRBV2 and TRBJ1-1, is EPEVTQTPSHQVTQMGQEVILRCVPISNHLYFYWYRQILGQKVEFLVSFYNNEISEKSEIFDDQFSVERPDGSNFTLKIRSTKLEDSAMYFCASSEVEGANTEAFFGQGTRLTVV.

The gene calls are TRBV27 and TRBJ1-5, with D perhaps matching TRBD1 (5 bases). CDR1 MNHEY and CDR2 SMNVEV come from the germline V gene (reference sequence). This CDR3 comprises 14 residues. V was cut by 9 bases and J by 2 bases, with 14 bases left in between. CDR3 loop: CARTGGEGNQPQHF. The CDR3, as DNA: TGTGCCAGGACGGGGGGAGAAGGCAATCAGCCCCAGCATTTT.

The V gene is TRBV3-1 (or the pseudogene TRBV3-2), the J gene TRBJ2-7, with D perhaps matching TRBD2 (6 bases). Per germline, CDR1 LGHDT and CDR2 YNNKEL (reference sequence). The V end lost 6 bases, the J end lost 1 base, and 19 bases lay between the germline ends. The CDR3 loop spans 16 amino acids. CDR3 sequence (DNA): TGTGCCAGCAGTCCCAGGAGGGACGGAAGATCCTACGAGCAGTACTTC. Protein sequence: CASSPRRDGRSYEQYF.

This chain links TRBV5-1 with TRBJ2-7, with 9 bases matching TRBD2. In germline, CDR1 is SGHRS, CDR2 YFSETQ. V was clipped by 4 bases and J by 4 bases; unmatched bases: 9. The CDR3 runs 15 residues. The CDR3 nucleotides are TGCGCCAGCAGCCCCGAAGGGGCGGGAGGGTACGAGCAGTACTTC. It yields the protein CASSPEGAGGYEQYF. Full variable domain (rest looked up from reference TRBV5-1 and TRBJ2-7): KAGVTQTPRYLIKTRGQQVTLSCSPISGHRSVSWYQQTPGQGLQFLFEYFSETQRNKGNFPGRFSGRQFSNSRSEMNVSTLELGDSALYLCASSPEGAGGYEQYFGPGTRLTVT.

The sample holds a few counts of this clone. V usage is TRBV5-1 and J usage is TRBJ1-3; possible D gene TRBD1, 6 bases. There are 15 residues in the CDR3. Germline V gene data show CDR1 as SGHRS and CDR2 as YFSETQ. V was trimmed by 0 bases and J by 3 bases, leaving 10 bases between them. CDR3 sequence: CASSLGTAFGNTIYF. As DNA, the CDR3 is TGCGCCAGCAGCTTGGGGACAGCTTTTGGAAACACCATATATTTT.

The CDR3: CASSKEGAPNEKLFF. In DNA form, the CDR3 reads TGCGCCAGCAGCAAGGAGGGGGCCCCTAATGAAAAACTGTTTTTT. V and J are TRBV5-1 and TRBJ1-4; 7 bases are a match to TRBD1. The CDR3 contains 15 residues. After removal of 4 bases from V and 3 bases from J, the junction contained 6 bases not matched to a gene. CDR1 and CDR2 (germline): SGHRS, YFSETQ.

This clone was counted once. The chain couples TRBV11-2 to TRBJ1-3, with TRBD1 as a possible D gene (6 bases). The V and J ends lost 5 bases and 0 bases respectively, with 11 bases between them. Germline values: CDR1 SGHAT, CDR2 FQNNGV. There are 15 residues in the CDR3. The CDR3 is CASSRSGVSGNTIYF. In DNA form, the CDR3 reads TGTGCCAGCAGCAGATCAGGGGTCTCTGGAAACACCATATATTTT. Based on the CDR3 plus reference TRBV11-2 and TRBJ1-3, the full variable domain is EAGVAQSPRYKIIEKRQSVAFWCNPISGHATLYWYQQILGQGPKLLIQFQNNGVVDDSQLPKDRFSAERLKGVDSTLKIQPAKLEDSAVYLCASSRSGVSGNTIYFGEGSWLTVV.

V is TRBV5-1 and J is TRBJ1-4; D perhaps matches TRBD1 (6 bases). Trimming took 3 bases from V and 12 from J, leaving 18 bases between them. Germline CDR1 and CDR2: SGHRS and YFSETQ. The CDR3 contains 14 residues. The CDR3 nucleotides read TGCGCCAGCAGCTCAGGACAGTTCCCCCTTCAACTGTTTTTT. Residues: CASSSGQFPLQLFF.